These T cell receptor beta chains were read from a single sample in a study of T cell responses to AZD1222 COVID-19 vaccine. Here immunoSEQ multiplex PCR was the method, and the copy in TCRdb shows in-frame clones only, minus some. The sample holds some 150,000 clones; approximately 89% are singletons and the top ten take around 2.1%. Sequencing used peripheral blood, obtained on day 0 of AZD1222 vaccination. The receptors were sampled from an adult in good health. Each CDR3 is given with its conserved first and last residue. The D gene is left open where the match is weak. Size tells how often a clone was seen (once, few, many) or the class of an expanded clone, and some rows leave it out.

V gene	clone size	J gene	D gene	CDR3 protein	CDR3 DNA
TRBV3-1/TRBV3-2	NA	TRBJ1-2	NA	CASSHQLSDGYTF	TGTGCCAGCAGCCACCAGTTATCTGATGGCTACACCTTC
TRBV11-2	NA	TRBJ1-4	NA	CASSFARGATNEKLFF	TGTGCCAGCAGCTTCGCTAGGGGAGCAACTAATGAAAAACTGTTTTTT
TRBV19	NA	TRBJ2-5	TRBD1	CASSIQGAGETQYF	TGTGCCAGTAGTATACAGGGGGCAGGGGAGACCCAGTACTTC
TRBV6-5	NA	TRBJ1-4	TRBD1	CASSFDRGRGEKLFF	TGTGCCAGCAGTTTCGACAGGGGCCGGGGAGAAAAACTGTTTTTT
TRBV15	few	TRBJ2-5	NA	CATSRAQGKETQYF	TGTGCCACCAGCAGGGCCCAGGGGAAGGAGACCCAGTACTTC
TRBV7-8	once	TRBJ2-7	NA	CASSFARAAGGHEQYF	TGTGCCAGCAGCTTTGCGAGGGCGGCAGGAGGCCACGAGCAGTACTTC
TRBV6-5	once	TRBJ2-7	NA	CASSHQGGRNEQYF	TGTGCCAGCAGTCACCAGGGGGGTCGGAACGAGCAGTACTTC
TRBV24-1	once	TRBJ2-7	NA	CATSDSDSPYEQYF	TGTGCCACCAGTGATTCCGACAGCCCCTACGAGCAGTACTTC
TRBV2	NA	TRBJ2-5	NA	CASRAGSWTQYF	TGTGCCAGCAGAGCTGGATCGTGGACCCAGTACTTC
TRBV28	NA	TRBJ1-2	TRBD1	CASFQGAHGYTF	TGTGCCAGCTTTCAGGGGGCTCATGGCTACACCTTC
TRBV19	NA	TRBJ2-1	TRBD1	CASSIGGQGRSYNEQFF	TGTGCCAGTAGTATCGGGGGACAGGGTCGATCCTACAATGAGCAGTTCTTC
TRBV19	NA	TRBJ1-1	NA	CASSNMNTEAFF	TGTGCCAGTAGTAACATGAACACTGAAGCTTTCTTT
TRBV19	NA	TRBJ1-1	NA	CASSRAGMPEAFF	TGTGCCAGTAGCCGAGCAGGGATGCCTGAAGCTTTCTTT
TRBV28	once	TRBJ2-3	NA	CASSLGTDTQYF	TGTGCCAGCAGTTTGGGCACAGATACGCAGTATTTT
TRBV14	NA	TRBJ2-1	NA	CASSQDAQGGEQFF	TGTGCCAGCAGCCAAGATGCCCAGGGGGGTGAGCAGTTCTTC
TRBV11-3	NA	TRBJ1-4	NA	CASSLVIQGKNEKLFF	TGTGCCAGCAGCTTAGTCATCCAGGGGAAAAATGAAAAACTGTTTTTT
TRBV12-3/TRBV12-4	NA	TRBJ2-2	NA	CASSLVIPGELFF	TGTGCCAGCAGTTTAGTGATCCCCGGGGAGCTGTTTTTT
TRBV19	NA	TRBJ1-1	NA	CASSIAVKAFF	TGTGCCAGTAGTATTGCAGTCAAAGCTTTCTTT
TRBV19	NA	TRBJ1-5	NA	CASDSASGKINQPQHF	TGTGCCAGTGACTCCGCGTCAGGGAAGATTAATCAGCCCCAGCATTTT
TRBV27	NA	TRBJ2-7	TRBD2	CASSWEGNGYEQYF	TGTGCCAGCAGTTGGGAGGGAAACGGATACGAGCAGTACTTC
TRBV27	once	TRBJ1-6	NA	CASSLAGQGLHF	TGTGCCAGCAGTTTGGCAGGGCAGGGCCTCCACTTT
TRBV11-3	NA	TRBJ2-1	TRBD1	CASSSGQGGHNEQFF	TGTGCCAGCAGCTCTGGACAGGGCGGCCACAATGAGCAGTTCTTC
TRBV19	NA	TRBJ2-2	NA	CASSKTQTNTGELFF	TGTGCCAGTAGTAAAACTCAAACCAACACCGGGGAGCTGTTTTTT
TRBV9	NA	TRBJ2-1	TRBD2	CASSVALAGNNEQFF	TGTGCCAGCAGCGTAGCGCTAGCGGGGAACAATGAGCAGTTCTTC
TRBV10-3	NA	TRBJ1-1	TRBD1	CAISETGGTEAFF	TGTGCCATCAGTGAAACAGGGGGCACTGAAGCTTTCTTT
TRBV4-1	once	TRBJ2-1	TRBD2	CASSQTRWGEGVGNEQFF	TGCGCCAGCAGCCAGACAAGGTGGGGGGAGGGAGTCGGTAATGAGCAGTTCTTC
TRBV5-4	NA	TRBJ2-3	TRBD1	CASSLGQGGTDTQYF	TGTGCCAGCAGCTTGGGTCAGGGGGGCACAGATACGCAGTATTTT
TRBV11-2	NA	TRBJ1-2	NA	CASSFLEGGYGYTF	TGTGCCAGCAGCTTTCTTGAGGGGGGCTATGGCTACACCTTC
TRBV18	NA	TRBJ1-1	NA	CASLGEVLNTEAFF	TGTGCCAGCCTTGGTGAGGTGCTGAACACTGAAGCTTTCTTT
TRBV24-1	NA	TRBJ2-1	TRBD1	CATSDPTGGSYNEQFF	TGTGCCACCAGTGACCCGACAGGGGGCTCCTACAATGAGCAGTTCTTC
TRBV11-2	NA	TRBJ2-3	NA	CASSSNTDTQYF	TGTGCCAGCAGCTCAAACACAGATACGCAGTATTTT
TRBV11-3	NA	TRBJ1-1	NA	CASSLLGNTEAFF	TGTGCCAGCAGCTTATTGGGGAACACTGAAGCTTTCTTT
TRBV19	NA	TRBJ1-4	NA	CASSNRATNEKLFF	TGTGCCAGTAGTAACAGGGCAACTAATGAAAAACTGTTTTTT
TRBV11-2	NA	TRBJ2-7	NA	CASSRSGTPKGEQYF	TGTGCCAGCAGCCGGTCCGGGACTCCAAAGGGCGAGCAGTACTTC
TRBV19	NA	TRBJ2-5	TRBD2	CASRSGNQETQYF	TGTGCCAGTAGAAGCGGGAACCAAGAGACCCAGTACTTC
TRBV19	few	TRBJ1-1	NA	CASSMAGSDTEAFF	TGTGCCAGTAGTATGGCAGGGAGCGACACTGAAGCTTTCTTT
TRBV7-9	NA	TRBJ2-2	NA	CASSLVWTGELFF	TGTGCCAGCAGCTTAGTTTGGACCGGGGAGCTGTTTTTT
TRBV5-4	NA	TRBJ2-7	TRBD2	CASSLGTGLTLEQYF	TGTGCCAGCAGCTTGGGTACGGGACTAACGCTAGAGCAGTACTTC
TRBV28	NA	TRBJ1-4	TRBD1	CASSEPGQGYEKLFF	TGTGCCAGCAGTGAACCGGGACAGGGGTACGAAAAACTGTTTTTT
TRBV6-2/TRBV6-3	NA	TRBJ2-7	TRBD2	CASSTSGFAYEQYF	TGTGCCAGCAGTACTAGCGGGTTCGCCTACGAGCAGTACTTC
TRBV6-5	once	TRBJ1-2	NA	CASSYARDYGYTF	TGTGCCAGCAGTTACGCCAGGGACTATGGCTACACCTTC
TRBV30	NA	TRBJ1-1	NA	CAWSQGGASTEAFF	TGTGCCTGGAGCCAAGGGGGGGCGAGCACTGAAGCTTTCTTT
TRBV5-5	NA	TRBJ1-1	TRBD1	CASSLTSPRGYTEAFF	TGTGCCAGCAGCTTGACTAGTCCCAGGGGGTACACTGAAGCTTTCTTT
TRBV5-1	NA	TRBJ1-4	NA	CASSLRSGANEKLFF	TGCGCCAGCAGCTTGCGTTCCGGAGCTAATGAAAAACTGTTTTTT
TRBV7-9	NA	TRBJ2-5	NA	CASSLRGGIQETQYF	TGTGCCAGCAGCTTAAGAGGGGGAATCCAAGAGACCCAGTACTTC
TRBV5-1	NA	TRBJ2-2	NA	CASSVSDTGELFF	TGCGCCAGCAGCGTATCTGACACCGGGGAGCTGTTTTTT
TRBV19	NA	TRBJ1-4	NA	CASSLRTVNEKLFF	TGTGCCAGTAGTCTCCGGACAGTTAATGAAAAACTGTTTTTT
TRBV24-1	NA	TRBJ2-6	TRBD2	CATSSGRSPGANVLTF	TGTGCCACCTCTAGCGGGAGATCCCCTGGGGCCAACGTCCTGACTTTC
TRBV7-2	NA	TRBJ2-7	TRBD1	CASSLAQQGYEQYF	TGTGCCAGCAGCTTAGCGCAACAGGGGTACGAGCAGTACTTC
TRBV28	NA	TRBJ1-3	NA	CASSLSDSRNTIYF	TGTGCCAGCAGTCTCTCGGACAGTCGAAACACCATATATTTT